The 5 T cell receptor beta chains given below trace back to one sample, sequenced in a study of post-analysis software for immune sequencing data. Study conclusions and caveats: TRBV segments more frequent in patients than in controls numbered roughly 5 and included TRBV5-6, TRBV5-1 and TRBV20-1.

Carried by the TCR beta cDNA libraries were unique molecular identifiers. TCRdb re-called the PCR reads with MiXCR, one entry per CDR3 protein. The sample carries 750,000 to 950,000 distinct CDR3 sequences, about 50% recorded once. These receptors' antigens are unknown. Source material: blood. These TCRs come from a girl aged 10 to 17 with multiple sclerosis.

The chain carries TRBV7-9 and TRBJ2-3; D is undetermined. Germline V gene data show CDR1 as SEHNR and CDR2 as FQNEAQ (reference sequence). Trimming took 7 bases from V and 3 from J, leaving 11 bases between them. The CDR3 is 13 amino acids. The CDR3 coding sequence is TGTGCCAGCACCGTTGACCTAACAGATACGCAGTATTTT. Amino acids: CASTVDLTDTQYF. Full variable domain (rest looked up from reference TRBV7-9 and TRBJ2-3): DTGVSQNPRHKITKRGQNVTFRCDPISEHNRLYWYRQTLGQGPEFLTYFQNEAQLEKSRLLSDRFSAERPKGSFSTLEIQRTEQGDSAMYLCASTVDLTDTQYFGPGTRLTVL.

In this sample, this clonotype turned up a few times. This chain uses TRBV20-1 with TRBJ2-7; 9 bases are shared with TRBD1. The CDR3 extends over 12 amino acids. Trimming cost V 8 bases and J 5 bases; bases outside gene matches: 7. Germline V CDR1 and CDR2: DFQATT, SNEGSKA (reference sequence). The CDR3 DNA reads TGCAGTCCCGGGACAGGGCCTCACGAGCAGTACTTC. Translated: CSPGTGPHEQYF.

This clonotype occurred a few times. The chain uses TRBV6-5 and TRBJ2-7; 7 bases match TRBD1. J gave up 1 base and V 0 bases, and 6 bases lay outside the gene matches. The CDR3 has 16 amino acids. Germline CDR1 and CDR2: MNHEY and SVGAGI. The CDR3 sequence: CASSYSGQGVSYEQYF. In DNA form, the CDR3 reads TGTGCCAGCAGTTACTCGGGGCAGGGGGTTTCCTACGAGCAGTACTTC.

The chain joins TRBV7-9 to TRBJ2-1, with D possibly TRBD2 on 6 matching bases. The CDR3 consists of 19 residues. Germline CDR1 reads SEHNR; CDR2 reads FQNEAQ (reference sequence). The V gene lost 5 bases and the J gene lost 0 bases, with 23 bases spanning the gap. The CDR3 loop is CASSQLRRGLTSSYNEQFF. The CDR3 bases are TGTGCCAGCAGCCAACTAAGGAGGGGCTTAACTTCCTCCTACAATGAGCAGTTCTTC.

In its sample, this clonotype was seen a few times. The chain employs TRBV25-1 and TRBJ2-7; D may be TRBD2 (5 bases). V was cut by 4 bases and J by 2 bases, with 15 bases left in between. The CDR3 runs to 15 residues. Per germline, CDR1 MGHDK and CDR2 SYGVNS. CDR3 protein: CASSVEGGGTYEQYF. The CDR3 bases are TGTGCCAGCAGTGTCGAGGGTGGAGGTACCTACGAGCAGTACTTC.